The clone carrying this T cell receptor (beta chain) was detected once. Its antigen remains unknown. This specimen comes from a study of vaccination effects on CD4 cells after COVID-19. Sequenced by immunoSEQ multiplex PCR; TCRdb stores in-frame clones only, minus some. This table holds about 60,000 clones, about four fifths found once. V lost 3 bases and J lost 8, with 8 bases in between. The CDR3 has 13 amino acids. Germline CDR1 MNHNS, CDR2 SASEGT. ViraFEST assay sequencing came after antigen-specific CD4+ T cells were expanded with viral peptide pools. The culture ran for 10 days before CD4+ T cells were isolated.

This clonotype was sampled from a human donor who received a COVID-19 vaccine. The sample was CD4+ T cells from PBMCs cultured with HCoV-229E spike peptides, taken before COVID-19 vaccination. The chain couples TRBV6-1 to TRBJ1-6; D uncertain. The CDR3 coding sequence is TGTGCCAGCAGTGAGCAGGACGATTCACCCCTCCACTTT. Translated, it gives CASSEQDDSPLHF.